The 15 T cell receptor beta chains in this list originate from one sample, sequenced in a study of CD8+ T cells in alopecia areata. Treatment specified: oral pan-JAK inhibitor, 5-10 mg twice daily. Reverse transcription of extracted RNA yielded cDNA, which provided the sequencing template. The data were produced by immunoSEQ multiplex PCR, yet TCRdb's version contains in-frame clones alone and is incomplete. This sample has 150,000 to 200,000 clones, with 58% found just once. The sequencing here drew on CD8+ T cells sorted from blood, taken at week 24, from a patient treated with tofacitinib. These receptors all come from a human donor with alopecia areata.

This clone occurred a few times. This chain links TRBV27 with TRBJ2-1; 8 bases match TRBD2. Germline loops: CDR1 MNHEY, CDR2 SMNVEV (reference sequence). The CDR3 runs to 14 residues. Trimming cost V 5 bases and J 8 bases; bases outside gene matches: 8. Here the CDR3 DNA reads TGTGCCAGCAGTCCGATCGGACTAGCCGATGAGCAGTTCTTC. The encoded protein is CASSPIGLADEQFF.

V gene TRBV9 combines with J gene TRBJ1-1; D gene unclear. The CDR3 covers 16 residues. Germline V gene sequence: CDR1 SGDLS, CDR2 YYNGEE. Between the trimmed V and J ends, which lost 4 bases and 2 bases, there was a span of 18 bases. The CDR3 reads CASSLSLITGNTEAFF. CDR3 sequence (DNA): TGTGCCAGCAGCTTGTCCCTCATTACTGGAAACACTGAAGCTTTCTTT.

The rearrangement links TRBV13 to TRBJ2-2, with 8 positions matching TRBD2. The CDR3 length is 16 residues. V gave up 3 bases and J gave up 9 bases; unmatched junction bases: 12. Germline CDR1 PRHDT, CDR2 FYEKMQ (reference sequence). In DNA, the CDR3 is TGTGCCAGCAGCTTCACCGGGGGGGCCTCGCACCGGGAGCTGTTTTTT. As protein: CASSFTGGASHRELFF. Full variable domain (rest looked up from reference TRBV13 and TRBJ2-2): AAGVIQSPRHLIKEKRETATLKCYPIPRHDTVYWYQQGPGQDPQFLISFYEKMQSDKGSIPDRFSAQQFSDYHSELNMSSLELGDSALYFCASSFTGGASHRELFFGEGSRLTVL.

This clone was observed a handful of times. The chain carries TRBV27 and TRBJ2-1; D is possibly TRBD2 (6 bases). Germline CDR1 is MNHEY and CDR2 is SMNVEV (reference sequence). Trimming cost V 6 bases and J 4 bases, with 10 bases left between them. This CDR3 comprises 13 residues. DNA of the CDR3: TGTGCCAGCAGCCCCCTAGCGTACAATGAGCAGTTCTTC. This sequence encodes CASSPLAYNEQFF.

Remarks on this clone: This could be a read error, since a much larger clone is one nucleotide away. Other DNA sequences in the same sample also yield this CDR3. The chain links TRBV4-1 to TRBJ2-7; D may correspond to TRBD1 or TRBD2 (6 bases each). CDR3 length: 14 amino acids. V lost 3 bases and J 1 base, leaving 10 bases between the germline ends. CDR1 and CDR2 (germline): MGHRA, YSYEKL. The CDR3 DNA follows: TGCGCCAGCAGCCAGGGGGGACAATCCTACGAGCAGTACTTC. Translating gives CASSQGGQSYEQYF.

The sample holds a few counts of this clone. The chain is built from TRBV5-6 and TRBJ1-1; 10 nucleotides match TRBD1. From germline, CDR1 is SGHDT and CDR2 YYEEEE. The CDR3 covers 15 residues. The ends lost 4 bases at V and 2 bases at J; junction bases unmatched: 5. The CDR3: CASSPGQGVNTEAFF. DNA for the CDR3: TGTGCCAGCAGCCCCGGACAGGGGGTAAACACTGAAGCTTTCTTT.

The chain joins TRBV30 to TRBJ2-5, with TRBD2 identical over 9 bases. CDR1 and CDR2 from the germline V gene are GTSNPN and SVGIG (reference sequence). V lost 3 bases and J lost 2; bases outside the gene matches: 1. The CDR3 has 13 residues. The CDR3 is CAWSSGGQETQYF. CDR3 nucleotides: TGTGCCTGGAGCAGCGGGGGGCAAGAGACCCAGTACTTC. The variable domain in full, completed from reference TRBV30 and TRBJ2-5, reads SQTIHQWPATLVQPVGSPLSLECTVEGTSNPNLYWYRQAAGRGLQLLFYSVGIGQISSEVPQNLSASRPQDRQFILSSKKLLLSDSGFYLCAWSSGGQETQYFGPGTRLLVL.

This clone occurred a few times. The CDR3 DNA reads TGTGCCAGCAGCTCCACCTCAAACGGGGGAGGCACAGATACGCAGTATTTT. Translating it yields CASSSTSNGGGTDTQYF. The rearrangement joins TRBV5-6 to TRBJ2-3; maybe TRBD2 (6 bases). V was pared by 3 bases and J by 1 base, with 18 bases between. CDR3 length equals 17 residues. Germline-derived CDR1 and CDR2 are SGHDT and YYEEEE.

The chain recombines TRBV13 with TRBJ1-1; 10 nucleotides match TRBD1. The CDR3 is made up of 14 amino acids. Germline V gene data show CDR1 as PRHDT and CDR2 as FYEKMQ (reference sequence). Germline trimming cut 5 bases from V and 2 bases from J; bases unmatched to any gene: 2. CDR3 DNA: TGTGCCAGCAGCGGACAGGGGGAAAACACTGAAGCTTTCTTT. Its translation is CASSGQGENTEAFF.

CDR3 in amino acids: CAWSNNEQFF. The DNA for the CDR3 is TGTGCCTGGAGTAACAATGAGCAGTTCTTC. The rearrangement uses TRBV30 and TRBJ2-1; D gene uncertain. This CDR3 is built from 10 residues. Trimming pared 2 bases from V and 5 bases from J, leaving 1 base between. CDR1 is GTSNPN and CDR2 is SVGIG in the germline V gene (reference sequence).

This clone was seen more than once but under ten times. CDR3 residues: CSDEVRYNYGYTF. In nucleotides, the CDR3 is TGCAGCGACGAGGTACGATATAACTATGGCTACACCTTC. The chain joins TRBV29-1 to TRBJ1-2, with unresolved D. From germline, CDR1 is SQVTM and CDR2 ANQGSEA. V lost 7 bases, J lost 1 base, and 13 bases lay in between. The CDR3 contains 13 residues.

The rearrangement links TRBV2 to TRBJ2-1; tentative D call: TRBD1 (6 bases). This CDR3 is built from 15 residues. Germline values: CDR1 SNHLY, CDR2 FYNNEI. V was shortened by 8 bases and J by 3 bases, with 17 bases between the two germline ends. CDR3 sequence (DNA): TGTGCCAGCTTAATACAGGGAGCGGTCTACAATGAGCAGTTCTTC. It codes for CASLIQGAVYNEQFF.

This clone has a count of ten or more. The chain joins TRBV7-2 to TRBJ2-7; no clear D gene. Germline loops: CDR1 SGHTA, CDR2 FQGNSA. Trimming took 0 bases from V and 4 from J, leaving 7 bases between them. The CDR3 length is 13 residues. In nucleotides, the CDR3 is TGTGCCAGCAGCTTAGCGATCGATTACGAGCAGTACTTC. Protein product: CASSLAIDYEQYF.

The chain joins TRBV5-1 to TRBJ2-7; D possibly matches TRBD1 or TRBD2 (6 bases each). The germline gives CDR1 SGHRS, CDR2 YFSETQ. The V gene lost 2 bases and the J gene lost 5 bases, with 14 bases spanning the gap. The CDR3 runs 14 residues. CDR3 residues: CASSFAYREDEQYF. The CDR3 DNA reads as TGCGCCAGCAGCTTTGCGTACAGGGAGGACGAGCAGTACTTC.

CDR3 coding DNA: TGTGCCAGCAGCTTGGCGTCGGGTTCCTACGAGCAGTACTTC. Protein: CASSLASGSYEQYF. V is TRBV5-4 and J is TRBJ2-7, with D hard to call. Germline CDR1 and CDR2: SGHNT and YYREEE (reference sequence). V was shortened by 0 bases and J by 1 base, with 8 bases between the two germline ends. This CDR3 comprises 14 residues. Together with reference TRBV5-4 and TRBJ2-7, the CDR3 gives the full variable domain: ETGVTQSPTHLIKTRGQQVTLRCSSQSGHNTVSWYQQALGQGPQFIFQYYREEENGRGNFPPRFSGLQFPNYSSELNVNALELDDSALYLCASSLASGSYEQYFGPGTRLTVT.